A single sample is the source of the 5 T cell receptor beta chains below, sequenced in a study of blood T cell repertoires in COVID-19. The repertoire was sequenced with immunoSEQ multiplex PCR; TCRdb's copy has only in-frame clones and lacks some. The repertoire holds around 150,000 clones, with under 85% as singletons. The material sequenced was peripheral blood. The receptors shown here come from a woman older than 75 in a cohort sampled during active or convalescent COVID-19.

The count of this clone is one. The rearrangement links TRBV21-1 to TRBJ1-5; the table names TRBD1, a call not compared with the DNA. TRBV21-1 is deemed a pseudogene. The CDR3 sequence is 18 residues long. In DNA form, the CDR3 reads TGTGCCAGCAGCAAACCCGGGACAGAGGGATCACCCAATCAGCCCCAGCATTTT. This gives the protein CASSKPGTEGSPNQPQHF.

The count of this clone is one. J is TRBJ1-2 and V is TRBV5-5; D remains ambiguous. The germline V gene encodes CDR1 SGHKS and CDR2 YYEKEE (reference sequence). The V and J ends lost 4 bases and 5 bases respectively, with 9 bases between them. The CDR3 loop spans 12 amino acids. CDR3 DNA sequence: TGTGCCAGCAGCCCGACAATGTATGGCTACACCTTC. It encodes CASSPTMYGYTF.

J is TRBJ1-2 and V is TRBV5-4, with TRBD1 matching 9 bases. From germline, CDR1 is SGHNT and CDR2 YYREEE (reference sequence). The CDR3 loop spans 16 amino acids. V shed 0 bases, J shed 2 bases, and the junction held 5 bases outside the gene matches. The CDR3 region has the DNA TGTGCCAGCAGCTTGGGCTTTGGGACAGGGAACTATGGCTACACCTTC. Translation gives CASSLGFGTGNYGYTF.

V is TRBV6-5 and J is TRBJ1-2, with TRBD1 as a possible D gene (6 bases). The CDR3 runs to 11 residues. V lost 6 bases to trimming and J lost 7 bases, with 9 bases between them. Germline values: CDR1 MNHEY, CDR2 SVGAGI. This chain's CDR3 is CASRRGGGYTF. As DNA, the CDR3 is TGTGCCAGCAGGAGAGGGGGTGGCTACACCTTC.

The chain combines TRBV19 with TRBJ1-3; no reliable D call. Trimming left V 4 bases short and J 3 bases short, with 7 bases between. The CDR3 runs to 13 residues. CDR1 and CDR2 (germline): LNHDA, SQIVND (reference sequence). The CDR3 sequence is CASSSDSGNTIYF. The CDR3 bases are TGTGCCAGTAGTAGCGATAGTGGAAACACCATATATTTT.